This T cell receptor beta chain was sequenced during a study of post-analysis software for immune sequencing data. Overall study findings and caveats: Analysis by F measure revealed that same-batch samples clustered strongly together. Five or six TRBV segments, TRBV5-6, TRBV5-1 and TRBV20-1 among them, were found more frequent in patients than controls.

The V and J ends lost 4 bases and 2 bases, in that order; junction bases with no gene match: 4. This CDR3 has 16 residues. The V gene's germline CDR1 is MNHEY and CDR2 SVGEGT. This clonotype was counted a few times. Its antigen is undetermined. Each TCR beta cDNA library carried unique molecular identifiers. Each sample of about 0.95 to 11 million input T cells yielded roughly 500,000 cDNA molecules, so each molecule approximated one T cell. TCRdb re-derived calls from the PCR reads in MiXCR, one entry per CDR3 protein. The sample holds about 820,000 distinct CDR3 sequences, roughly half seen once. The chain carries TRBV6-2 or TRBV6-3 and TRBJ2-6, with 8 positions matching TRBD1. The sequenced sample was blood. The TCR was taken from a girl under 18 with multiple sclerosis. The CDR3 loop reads CASSLDRVAGANVLTF. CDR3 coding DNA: TGTGCCAGCAGTTTGGACAGGGTGGCTGGGGCCAACGTCCTGACTTTC.